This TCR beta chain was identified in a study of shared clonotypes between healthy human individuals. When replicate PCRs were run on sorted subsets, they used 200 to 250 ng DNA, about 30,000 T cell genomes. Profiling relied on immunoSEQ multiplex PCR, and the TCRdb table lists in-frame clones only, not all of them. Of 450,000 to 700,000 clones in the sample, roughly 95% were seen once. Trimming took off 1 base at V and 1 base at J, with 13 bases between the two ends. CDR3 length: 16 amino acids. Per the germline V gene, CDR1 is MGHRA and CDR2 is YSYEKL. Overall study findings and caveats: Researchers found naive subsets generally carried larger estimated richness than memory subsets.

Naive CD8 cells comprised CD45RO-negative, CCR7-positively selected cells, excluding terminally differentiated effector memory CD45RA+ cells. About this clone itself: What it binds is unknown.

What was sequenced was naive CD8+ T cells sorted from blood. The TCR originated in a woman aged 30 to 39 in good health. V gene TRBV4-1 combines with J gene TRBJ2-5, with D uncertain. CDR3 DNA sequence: TGCGCCAGCAGCCAAGGAAGAAGCTACCCCCAAGAGACCCAGTACTTC. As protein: CASSQGRSYPQETQYF.